A single sample gave rise to the 6 T cell receptor beta chains below, sequenced in a study of identical twins (dated by TCRdb to the mid-2010s). To prepare the library, 5' RACE was applied. The reads were generated on an Illumina HiSeq 2000. Through fastp at Q25 and MiXCR, TCRdb rebuilt clones from the public reads, retaining in-frame beta chains. For every CDR3 protein sequence, its rows merge into one entry that carries the most common genes and DNA. This sample has approximately 230,000 distinct CDR3 sequences in its table, and over 5% of those were observed once. The top ten hold just over 14% of the sample. These records were also assigned to another study, of T cells expressing NK-cell markers.

Sequencing was performed on CD8+ T cells sorted from blood. The receptors were gathered from a woman aged 18-35 years in good health.

The table lists this clonotype with many counts. The rearrangement uses TRBV12-3 or TRBV12-4 and TRBJ1-5; maybe TRBD1 (5 bases). The CDR3 loop spans 13 amino acids. V lost 6 bases, J lost 11 bases, and 17 bases lay in between. CDR3 sequence: CASSGTGQRAQHF. The CDR3 DNA sequence: TGTGCCAGCAGCGGGACTGGTCAACGGGCCCAGCATTTT.

In its sample, this clonotype was seen a few times. The chain is built from TRBV12-3 or TRBV12-4 and TRBJ2-3; 7 positions agree with TRBD2. The length of the CDR3 is 11 residues. The trim removed 6 bases at V and 6 bases at J, leaving 0 bases unmatched. CDR3 amino acids: CASRTSDTQYF. As DNA, the CDR3 is TGTGCCAGCAGGACTAGCGATACGCAGTATTTT.

This clonotype was recorded many times. The V and J genes are TRBV7-8 and TRBJ1-5; D remains unclear. This CDR3 is 13 amino acids long. The V end was cut by 3 bases, the J end by 7 bases, with 10 bases between. Germline V gives CDR1 SGHVS, CDR2 FQNEAQ. The CDR3 nucleotides read TGTGCCAGCAGCTTGGGCCACGGGCAGCCCCAGCATTTT. Its translation: CASSLGHGQPQHF.

This clonotype was observed a handful of times. The genes are TRBV7-9 and TRBJ1-1; 7 bases match TRBD1. The junction had 11 bases not matched to a gene; V was cut back by 5 bases and J by 5 bases. This CDR3 comprises 15 residues. Germline loops: CDR1 SEHNR, CDR2 FQNEAQ (reference sequence). The CDR3 DNA reads as TGTGCCAGCAGCGTGACAGGGACTGCGAAGACTGAAGCTTTCTTT. Amino acids: CASSVTGTAKTEAFF.

The CDR3 sequence is CASSEGLEPSYEQYF. CDR3 nucleotide sequence: TGTGCCAGCAGTGAGGGACTAGAGCCGTCCTACGAGCAGTACTTC. This rearrangement joins TRBV6-1 to TRBJ2-7; 8 nucleotides align to TRBD2. The CDR3 covers 15 residues. Germline V lookup: CDR1 MNHNS, CDR2 SASEGT. J gave up 1 base and V 3 bases, and 5 bases lay outside the gene matches.

This clonotype has a count of ten or more. CDR3 loop: CASSLDMGDNEQFF. DNA for the CDR3: TGTGCCAGCAGCTTAGATATGGGTGACAATGAGCAGTTCTTC. V usage is TRBV11-2 and J usage is TRBJ2-1, with D uncertain. The CDR3 runs to 14 residues. V was clipped by 0 bases and J by 5 bases, with 8 bases between them. Germline V gene sequence: CDR1 SGHAT, CDR2 FQNNGV. Supplemented by reference TRBV11-2 and TRBJ2-1, the full variable domain reads EAGVAQSPRYKIIEKRQSVAFWCNPISGHATLYWYQQILGQGPKLLIQFQNNGVVDDSQLPKDRFSAERLKGVDSTLKIQPAKLEDSAVYLCASSLDMGDNEQFFGPGTRLTVL.